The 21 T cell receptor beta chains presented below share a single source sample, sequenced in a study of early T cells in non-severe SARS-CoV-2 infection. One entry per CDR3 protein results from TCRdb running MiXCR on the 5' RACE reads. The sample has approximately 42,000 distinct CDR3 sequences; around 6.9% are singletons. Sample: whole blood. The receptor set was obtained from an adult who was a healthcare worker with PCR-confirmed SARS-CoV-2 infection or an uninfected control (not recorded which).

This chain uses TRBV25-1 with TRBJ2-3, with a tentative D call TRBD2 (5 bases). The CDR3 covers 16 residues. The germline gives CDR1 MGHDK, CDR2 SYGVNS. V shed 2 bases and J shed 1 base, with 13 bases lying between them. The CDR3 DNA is TGTGCCAGCAGTGAAAAGGAGGTTCTGGGCACAGATACGCAGTATTTT. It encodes CASSEKEVLGTDTQYF.

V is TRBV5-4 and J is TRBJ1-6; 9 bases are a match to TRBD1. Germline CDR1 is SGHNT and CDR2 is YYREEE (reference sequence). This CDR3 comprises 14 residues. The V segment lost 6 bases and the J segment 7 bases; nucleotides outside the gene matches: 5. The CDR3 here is CASNEGQGNSPLHF. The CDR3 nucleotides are TGTGCCAGCAACGAGGGACAGGGAAATTCACCCCTCCACTTT.

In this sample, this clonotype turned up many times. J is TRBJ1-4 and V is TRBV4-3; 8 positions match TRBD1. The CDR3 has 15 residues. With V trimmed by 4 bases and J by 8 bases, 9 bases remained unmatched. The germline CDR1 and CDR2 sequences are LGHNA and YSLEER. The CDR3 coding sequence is TGCGCCAGCAGCCCCAGGCACAGGGGGGACGAAAAACTGTTTTTT. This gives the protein CASSPRHRGDEKLFF.

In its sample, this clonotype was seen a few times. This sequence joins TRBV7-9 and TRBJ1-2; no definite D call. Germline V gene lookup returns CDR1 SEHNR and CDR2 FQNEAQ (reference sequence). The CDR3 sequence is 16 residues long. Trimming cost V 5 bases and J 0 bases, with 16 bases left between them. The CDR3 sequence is CASSSVAEPTNYGYTF. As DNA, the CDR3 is TGTGCCAGCAGCAGCGTGGCGGAACCCACTAACTATGGCTACACCTTC.

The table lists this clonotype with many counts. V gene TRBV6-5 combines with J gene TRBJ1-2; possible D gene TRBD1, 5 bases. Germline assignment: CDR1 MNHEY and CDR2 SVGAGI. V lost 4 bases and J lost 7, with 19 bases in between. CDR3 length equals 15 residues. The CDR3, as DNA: TGTGCCAGCAGTTCCCCGGGACGCCCGGCGAGTGGCTACACCTTC. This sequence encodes CASSSPGRPASGYTF.

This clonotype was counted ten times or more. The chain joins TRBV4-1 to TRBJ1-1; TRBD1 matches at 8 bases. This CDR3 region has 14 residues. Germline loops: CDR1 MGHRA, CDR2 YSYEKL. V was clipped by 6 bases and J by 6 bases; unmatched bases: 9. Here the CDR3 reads CASRGQGAMPEAFF. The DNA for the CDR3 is TGCGCCAGCAGGGGCCAGGGGGCAATGCCTGAAGCTTTCTTT.

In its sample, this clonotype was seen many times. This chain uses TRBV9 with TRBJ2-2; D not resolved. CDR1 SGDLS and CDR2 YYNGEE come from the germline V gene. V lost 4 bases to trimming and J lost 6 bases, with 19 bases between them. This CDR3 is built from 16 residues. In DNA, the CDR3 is TGTGCCAGCAGCCCGCCTATCGTGGGGAAGTCCGGGGAGCTGTTTTTT. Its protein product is CASSPPIVGKSGELFF.

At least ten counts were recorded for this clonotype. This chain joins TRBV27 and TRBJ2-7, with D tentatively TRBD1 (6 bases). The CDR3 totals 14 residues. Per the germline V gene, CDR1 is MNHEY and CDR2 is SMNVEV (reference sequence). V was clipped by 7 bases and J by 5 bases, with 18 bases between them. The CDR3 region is CASKPGTLSDEQYF. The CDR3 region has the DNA TGTGCCAGCAAACCGGGGACATTAAGCGACGAGCAGTACTTC.

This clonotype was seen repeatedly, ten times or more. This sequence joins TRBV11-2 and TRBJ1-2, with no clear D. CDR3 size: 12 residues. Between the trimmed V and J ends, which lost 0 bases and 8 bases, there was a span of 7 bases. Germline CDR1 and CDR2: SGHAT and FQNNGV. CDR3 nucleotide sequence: TGTGCCAGCAGCTTAGATTCCAGGGGCTACACCTTC. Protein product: CASSLDSRGYTF.

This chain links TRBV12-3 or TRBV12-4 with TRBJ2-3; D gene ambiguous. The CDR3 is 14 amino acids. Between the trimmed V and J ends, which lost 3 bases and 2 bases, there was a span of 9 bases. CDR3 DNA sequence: TGTGCCAGCAGTTTGGCTCCATACACAGATACGCAGTATTTT. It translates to CASSLAPYTDTQYF.

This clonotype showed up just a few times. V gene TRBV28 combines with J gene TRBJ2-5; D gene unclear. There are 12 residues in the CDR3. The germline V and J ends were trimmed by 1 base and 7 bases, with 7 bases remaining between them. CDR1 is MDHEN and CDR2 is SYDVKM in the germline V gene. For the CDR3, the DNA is TGTGCCAGCAGTTTATCTAGGGCGACCCAGTACTTC. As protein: CASSLSRATQYF.

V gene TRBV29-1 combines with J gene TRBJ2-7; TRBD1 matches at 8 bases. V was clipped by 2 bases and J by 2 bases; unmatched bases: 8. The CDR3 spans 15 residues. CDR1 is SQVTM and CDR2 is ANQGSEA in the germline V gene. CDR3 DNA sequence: TGCAGCGTTGAAAGTGGCGCAGGGGGCACCTACGAGCAGTACTTC. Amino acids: CSVESGAGGTYEQYF.

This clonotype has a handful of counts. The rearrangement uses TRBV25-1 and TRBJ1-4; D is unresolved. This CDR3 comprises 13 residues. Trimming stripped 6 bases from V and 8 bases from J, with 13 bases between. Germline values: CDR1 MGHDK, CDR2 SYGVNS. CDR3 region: CASRRTVGEKLFF. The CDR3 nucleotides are TGTGCCAGCAGGAGGACGGTGGGGGAAAAACTGTTTTTT.

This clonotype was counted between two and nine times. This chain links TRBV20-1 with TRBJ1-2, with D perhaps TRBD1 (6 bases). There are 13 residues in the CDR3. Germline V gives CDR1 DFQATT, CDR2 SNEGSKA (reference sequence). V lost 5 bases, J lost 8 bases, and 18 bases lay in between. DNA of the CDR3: TGCAGTGCTTTCCCAACGGGGGCGGGAGGCTACACCTTC. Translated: CSAFPTGAGGYTF.

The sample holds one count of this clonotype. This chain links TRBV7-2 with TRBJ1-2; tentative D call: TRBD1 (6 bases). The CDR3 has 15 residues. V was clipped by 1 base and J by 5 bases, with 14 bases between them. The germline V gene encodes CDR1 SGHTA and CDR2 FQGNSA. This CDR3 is CASSLGTAWGYGYTF. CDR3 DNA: TGTGCCAGCAGCTTAGGGACAGCTTGGGGTTATGGCTACACCTTC.

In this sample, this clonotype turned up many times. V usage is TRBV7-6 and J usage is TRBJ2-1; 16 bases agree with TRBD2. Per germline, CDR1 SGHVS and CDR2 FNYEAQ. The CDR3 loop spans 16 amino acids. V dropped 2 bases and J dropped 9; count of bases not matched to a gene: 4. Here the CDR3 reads CASSLTGTSGGGEQFF. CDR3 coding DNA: TGTGCCAGCAGCTTAACCGGGACTAGCGGGGGGGGTGAGCAGTTCTTC.

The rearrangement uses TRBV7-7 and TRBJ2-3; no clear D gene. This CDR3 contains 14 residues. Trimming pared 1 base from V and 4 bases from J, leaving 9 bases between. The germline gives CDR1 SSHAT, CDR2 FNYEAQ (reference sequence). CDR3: CASSLGAPPDTQYF. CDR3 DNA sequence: TGTGCCAGCAGCTTAGGGGCCCCCCCAGATACGCAGTATTTT. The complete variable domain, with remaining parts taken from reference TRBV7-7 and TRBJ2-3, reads GAGVSQSPRYKVTKRGQDVTLRCDPISSHATLYWYQQALGQGPEFLTYFNYEAQPDKSGLPSDRFSAERPEGSISTLTIQRTEQRDSAMYRCASSLGAPPDTQYFGPGTRLTVL.

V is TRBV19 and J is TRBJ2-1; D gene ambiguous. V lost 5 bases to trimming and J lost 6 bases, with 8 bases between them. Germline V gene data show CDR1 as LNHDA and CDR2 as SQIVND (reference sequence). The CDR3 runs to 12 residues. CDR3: CASSYGTNEQFF. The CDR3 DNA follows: TGTGCCAGTAGTTACGGAACCAATGAGCAGTTCTTC.

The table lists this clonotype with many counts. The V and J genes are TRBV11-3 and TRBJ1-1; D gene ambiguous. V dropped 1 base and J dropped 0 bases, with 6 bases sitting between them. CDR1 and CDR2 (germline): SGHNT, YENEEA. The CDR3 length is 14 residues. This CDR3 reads CASSLGPVNTEAFF. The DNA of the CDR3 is TGTGCCAGCAGCTTAGGCCCGGTGAACACTGAAGCTTTCTTT.

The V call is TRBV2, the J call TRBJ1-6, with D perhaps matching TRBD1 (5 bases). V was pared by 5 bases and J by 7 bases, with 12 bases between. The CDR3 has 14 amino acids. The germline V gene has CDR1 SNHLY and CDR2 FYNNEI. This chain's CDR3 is CASSLQDRNSPLHF. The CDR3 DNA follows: TGTGCCAGCAGTCTTCAAGACAGAAATTCACCCCTCCACTTT.

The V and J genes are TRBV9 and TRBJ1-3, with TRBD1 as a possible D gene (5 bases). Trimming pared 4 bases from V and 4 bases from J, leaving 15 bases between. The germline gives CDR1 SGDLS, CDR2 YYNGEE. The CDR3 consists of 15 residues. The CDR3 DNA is TGTGCCAGCAGCACAGGAAGCGGGCTCGGAAACACCATATATTTT. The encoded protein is CASSTGSGLGNTIYF.